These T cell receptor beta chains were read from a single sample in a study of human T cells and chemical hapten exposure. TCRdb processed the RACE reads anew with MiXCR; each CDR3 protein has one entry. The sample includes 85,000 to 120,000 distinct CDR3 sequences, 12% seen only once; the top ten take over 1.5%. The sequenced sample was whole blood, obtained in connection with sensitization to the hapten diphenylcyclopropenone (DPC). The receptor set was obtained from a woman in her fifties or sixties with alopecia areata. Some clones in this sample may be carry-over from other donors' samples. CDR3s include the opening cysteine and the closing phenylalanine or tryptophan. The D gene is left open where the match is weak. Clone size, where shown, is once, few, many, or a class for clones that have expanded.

CDR3nt: TGCAGTGCTAGGGCAGAGAACACTGAAGCTTTCTTT
CDR3aa: CSARAENTEAFF
v_gene: TRBV20-1
len: 12
j_gene: TRBJ1-1
abundance: .
d_gene: .

CDR3nt: TGCAGTGCTCCAGCCCGTGTAGCGGGGGCGCTTTTCTTC
CDR3aa: CSAPARVAGALFF
v_gene: TRBV20-1
len: 13
j_gene: TRBJ2-1
abundance: .
d_gene: TRBD2

CDR3nt: TGTGCCAGCAGCGCCTCATTGGATACGCAGTATTTT
CDR3aa: CASSASLDTQYF
v_gene: TRBV7-9
len: 12
j_gene: TRBJ2-3
abundance: .
d_gene: .

CDR3nt: TGTGCCAGCTTGGGCAGCTACTATGGCTACACCTTC
CDR3aa: CASLGSYYGYTF
v_gene: TRBV6-2/TRBV6-3
len: 12
j_gene: TRBJ1-2
abundance: many
d_gene: .

CDR3nt: TGCGCCAGCAGCTCTGGGCGCGGCGGGATCACAGATACGCAGTATTTT
CDR3aa: CASSSGRGGITDTQYF
v_gene: TRBV5-1
len: 16
j_gene: TRBJ2-3
abundance: few
d_gene: .

CDR3nt: TGTGCCAGCAGCTTGGGGGCTAGACAGCAGTTCTTC
CDR3aa: CASSLGARQQFF
v_gene: TRBV5-5
len: 12
j_gene: TRBJ2-1
abundance: many
d_gene: .

CDR3nt: TGTGCCAGCAGTTGGACAGGTCTCTCGGGCGAGCAGTACTTC
CDR3aa: CASSWTGLSGEQYF
v_gene: TRBV12-3/TRBV12-4
len: 14
j_gene: TRBJ2-7
abundance: once
d_gene: TRBD1

CDR3nt: TGTGCCAGCAGTAAAACGGGACTTTACGAGCAGTACTTC
CDR3aa: CASSKTGLYEQYF
v_gene: TRBV6-5
len: 13
j_gene: TRBJ2-7
abundance: few
d_gene: .

CDR3nt: TGCGCCAGCAGCTCACACAACGCGGAAAAACTGTTTTTT
CDR3aa: CASSSHNAEKLFF
v_gene: TRBV5-1
len: 13
j_gene: TRBJ1-4
abundance: .
d_gene: .

CDR3nt: TGCAGCGTCCTAGGACTCTACGAGCAGTACTTC
CDR3aa: CSVLGLYEQYF
v_gene: TRBV29-1
len: 11
j_gene: TRBJ2-7
abundance: few
d_gene: .

CDR3nt: TGTGCCAGCAGACGCGGGGGTCAGCCCCAGCATTTT
CDR3aa: CASRRGGQPQHF
v_gene: TRBV28
len: 12
j_gene: TRBJ1-5
abundance: many
d_gene: .

CDR3nt: TGCGCCAGCAGTGGCGTAGCGGGGATGGCAGATACGCAGTATTTT
CDR3aa: CASSGVAGMADTQYF
v_gene: TRBV10-2
len: 15
j_gene: TRBJ2-3
abundance: .
d_gene: TRBD2

CDR3nt: TGTGCCAGCAGCTTAGGGGGTCGCGGGAACGAGCAGTACTTC
CDR3aa: CASSLGGRGNEQYF
v_gene: TRBV7-6
len: 14
j_gene: TRBJ2-7
abundance: .
d_gene: .

CDR3nt: TGTGCCAGCAGTACACAGACTAGCGGGGGGAAGGAGCAGTTCTTC
CDR3aa: CASSTQTSGGKEQFF
v_gene: TRBV28
len: 15
j_gene: TRBJ2-1
abundance: once
d_gene: TRBD2

CDR3nt: TGCAGCGTGAATTCACCGGGACTGGTCTACAATGAGCAGTTCTTC
CDR3aa: CSVNSPGLVYNEQFF
v_gene: TRBV29-1
len: 15
j_gene: TRBJ2-1
abundance: many
d_gene: .

CDR3nt: TGTGCCAGCAGCTTATCCGGGGGGCCTAATTCACCCCTCCACTTT
CDR3aa: CASSLSGGPNSPLHF
v_gene: TRBV7-9
len: 15
j_gene: TRBJ1-6
abundance: .
d_gene: .

CDR3nt: TGTGCCAGCAGCGCAGGCACCTCTGAAGCTTTCTTT
CDR3aa: CASSAGTSEAFF
v_gene: TRBV7-9
len: 12
j_gene: TRBJ1-1
abundance: .
d_gene: .

CDR3nt: TGTGCCAGCAGCCAGGAGACAAGAGGGGCTTTCTTT
CDR3aa: CASSQETRGAFF
v_gene: TRBV3-1
len: 12
j_gene: TRBJ1-1
abundance: .
d_gene: .

CDR3nt: TGTGCCAGCTCACCGGCAAGGGGTTCACCCCTCCACTTT
CDR3aa: CASSPARGSPLHF
v_gene: TRBV18
len: 13
j_gene: TRBJ1-6
abundance: .
d_gene: .

CDR3nt: TGTGCCAGCAGTTACTCGATGAGAAACACCATATATTTT
CDR3aa: CASSYSMRNTIYF
v_gene: TRBV6-6
len: 13
j_gene: TRBJ1-3
abundance: many
d_gene: .

CDR3nt: TGTGCCAGCAGCCCATGGACAGGGCAAATATCCGGGGAGCTGTTTTTT
CDR3aa: CASSPWTGQISGELFF
v_gene: TRBV11-2
len: 16
j_gene: TRBJ2-2
abundance: .
d_gene: TRBD1

CDR3nt: TGTGCCAGCAGTATCGACCGGGACACCGCCTCTGGAAACACCATATATTTT
CDR3aa: CASSIDRDTASGNTIYF
v_gene: TRBV28
len: 17
j_gene: TRBJ1-3
abundance: .
d_gene: .

CDR3nt: TGTGCCAGCGGAAGACAGGCCACTGAAGCTTTCTTT
CDR3aa: CASGRQATEAFF
v_gene: TRBV28
len: 12
j_gene: TRBJ1-1
abundance: .
d_gene: .

CDR3nt: TGTGCCAGCAGCCTCTACGAGGGACGTTCTGGCTACACCTTC
CDR3aa: CASSLYEGRSGYTF
v_gene: TRBV5-4
len: 14
j_gene: TRBJ1-2
abundance: .
d_gene: .

CDR3nt: TGTGCCAGCAGTTCGGAGTTTCGCACTGAAGCTTTCTTT
CDR3aa: CASSSEFRTEAFF
v_gene: TRBV28
len: 13
j_gene: TRBJ1-1
abundance: many
d_gene: .

CDR3nt: TGTGCCAGCAGTGAACTCACTGAAGCTTTCTTT
CDR3aa: CASSELTEAFF
v_gene: TRBV28
len: 11
j_gene: TRBJ1-1
abundance: many
d_gene: .